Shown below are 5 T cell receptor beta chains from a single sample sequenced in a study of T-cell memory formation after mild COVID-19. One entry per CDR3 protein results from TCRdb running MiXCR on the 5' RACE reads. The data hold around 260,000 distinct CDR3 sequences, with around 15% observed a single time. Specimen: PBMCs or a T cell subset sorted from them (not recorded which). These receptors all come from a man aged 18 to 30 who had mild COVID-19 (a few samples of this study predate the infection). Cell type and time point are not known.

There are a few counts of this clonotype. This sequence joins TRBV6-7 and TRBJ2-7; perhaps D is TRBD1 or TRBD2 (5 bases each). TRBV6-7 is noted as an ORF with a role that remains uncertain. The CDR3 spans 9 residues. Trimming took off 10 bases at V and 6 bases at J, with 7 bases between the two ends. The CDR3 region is CAKGTEQYV. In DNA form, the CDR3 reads TGTGCCAAGGGGACCGAGCAGTACGTC.

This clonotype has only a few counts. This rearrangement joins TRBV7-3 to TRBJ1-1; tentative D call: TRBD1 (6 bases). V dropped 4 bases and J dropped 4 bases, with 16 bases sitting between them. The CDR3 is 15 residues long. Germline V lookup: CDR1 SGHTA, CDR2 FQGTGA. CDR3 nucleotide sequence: TGTGCCAGCAGCTCCGAGGGGGGGCAGGGCACTGAAGCTTTCTTT. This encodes CASSSEGGQGTEAFF.

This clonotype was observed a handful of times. In DNA, the CDR3 is TGTGCCAGCAGCACAGGGACAGGGGACCAGCCCCAGCATTTT. This gives the protein CASSTGTGDQPQHF. The rearrangement uses TRBV7-2 and TRBJ1-5, with TRBD1 identical over 10 bases. The CDR3 length is 14 residues. Looked up from germline, CDR1 is SGHTA and CDR2 is FQGNSA. After removal of 5 bases from V and 7 bases from J, the junction contained 5 bases not matched to a gene.

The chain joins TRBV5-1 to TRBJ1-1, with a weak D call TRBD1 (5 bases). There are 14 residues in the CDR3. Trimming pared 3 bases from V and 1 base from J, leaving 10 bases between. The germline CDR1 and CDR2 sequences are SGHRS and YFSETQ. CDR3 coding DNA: TGCGCCAGCAGCTGGGACGGTGGGAACACTGAAGCTTTCTTT. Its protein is CASSWDGGNTEAFF.

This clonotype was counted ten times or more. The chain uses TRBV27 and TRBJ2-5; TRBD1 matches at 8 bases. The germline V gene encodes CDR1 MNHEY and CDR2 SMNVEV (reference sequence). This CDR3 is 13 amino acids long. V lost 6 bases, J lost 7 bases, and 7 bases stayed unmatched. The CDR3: CASRPGGGVTQYF. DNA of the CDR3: TGTGCCAGCAGGCCAGGGGGCGGGGTGACCCAGTACTTC.